The 5 T cell receptor beta chains below were found in one sample sequenced in a study of T cells after yellow fever vaccination. TCRdb analysed the 5' RACE reads with MiXCR anew, one entry per CDR3 protein. The table has 300,000 to 400,000 distinct CDR3 sequences, approximately 13% seen once. This specimen consisted of CD4+ T cells sorted from PBMCs, obtained 15 days after the yellow fever booster vaccination. Source of these receptors: a man aged 18 to 29 who received the YFV17D yellow fever vaccine.

J is TRBJ2-1 and V is TRBV7-9; D ambiguous. The V gene lost 5 bases and the J gene lost 4 bases, with 9 bases spanning the gap. CDR1 SEHNR and CDR2 FQNEAQ come from the germline V gene (reference sequence). CDR3 length: 13 residues. The CDR3 sequence: CASSQTEYNEQFF. Here the CDR3 DNA reads TGTGCCAGCAGCCAGACCGAGTACAATGAGCAGTTCTTC.

V gene TRBV6-1 combines with J gene TRBJ1-5; D gene ambiguous. The ends were cut back, 6 bases at V and 0 bases at J, with 15 bases in the middle. Germline V gene lookup returns CDR1 MNHNS and CDR2 SASEGT. CDR3 size: 16 residues. The CDR3 here is CASSLKIQVSNQPQHF. The CDR3 bases are TGTGCCAGCAGCCTAAAGATCCAGGTTAGCAATCAGCCCCAGCATTTT.

This clonotype occurred a few times. V and J are TRBV5-1 and TRBJ2-5; D not certain. V was pared by 2 bases and J by 2 bases, with 10 bases between. This CDR3 has 14 amino acids. Germline V CDR1 and CDR2: SGHRS, YFSETQ. In DNA, the CDR3 is TGCGCCAGCAGCTTCCTTCCGCAGCAAGAGACCCAGTACTTC. Protein product: CASSFLPQQETQYF.

The chain has TRBV5-1 and TRBJ1-1; D gene ambiguous. The CDR3 has 12 residues. Germline V lookup: CDR1 SGHRS, CDR2 YFSETQ. Trimming shortened V by 7 bases and J by 2 bases, and 9 bases separated the two germline ends. The CDR3 DNA reads TGCGCCAGCGGCGAGGGAAACACTGAAGCTTTCTTT. Translating gives CASGEGNTEAFF.

Remarks on this clonotype: At one of its ends the junction is not consistent with the germline gene, which may arise from a read error. The rearrangement links TRBV7-8 to TRBJ2-3; a weak D match, TRBD1 (6 bases). This CDR3 contains 17 residues. Per germline, CDR1 SGHVS and CDR2 FQNEAQ. The CDR3 coding sequence is TGTGCCAGCAGCCCAAGGGGCAGGGGCGCAAGCACAGTTACGCAGTATTTT. It specifies CASSPRGRGASTVTQYF. The whole variable domain, filled in from reference TRBV7-8 and TRBJ2-3, reads GAGVSQSPRYKVAKRGQDVALRCDPISGHVSLFWYQQALGQGPEFLTYFQNEAQLDKSGLPSDRFFAERPEGSVSTLKIQRTQQEDSAVYLCASSPRGRGASTVTQYFGPGTRLTVL.